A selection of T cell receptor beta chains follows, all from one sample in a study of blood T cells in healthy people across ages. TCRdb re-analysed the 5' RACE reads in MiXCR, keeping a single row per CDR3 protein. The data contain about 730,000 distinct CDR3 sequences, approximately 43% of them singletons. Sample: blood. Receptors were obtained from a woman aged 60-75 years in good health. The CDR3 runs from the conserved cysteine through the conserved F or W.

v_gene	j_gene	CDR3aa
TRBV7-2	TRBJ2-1	CASSPHSGGGFNEQFF
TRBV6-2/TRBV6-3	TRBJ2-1	CASGGRTYNEQFF
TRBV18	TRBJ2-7	CASSPPVGGSRNEQYF
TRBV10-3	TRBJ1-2	CAISGTANHYGYTF
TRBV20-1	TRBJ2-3	CSARDPGSTDTQYF
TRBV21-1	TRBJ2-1	CASSKGRLAPREQFF
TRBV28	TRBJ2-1	CASRQPGTSGFSYEQFF
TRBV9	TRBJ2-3	CASSVVDGASTDTQYF
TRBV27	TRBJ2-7	CASSSPSASWGYEQYF
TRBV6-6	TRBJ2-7	CASSYSKRTAPSYEQYF
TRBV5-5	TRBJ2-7	CASSGQWNSYEQYF
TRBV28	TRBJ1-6	CASSDPGRLNSPLHF
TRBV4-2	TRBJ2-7	CASSLVSGSDYEQYF
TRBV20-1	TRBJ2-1	CSASIRGYYNEQFF
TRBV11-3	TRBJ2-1	CASSPGTSGISHDKQFF
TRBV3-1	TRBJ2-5	CASSQEVSGGNEQYF
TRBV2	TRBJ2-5	CASSGLAGGLTETQYF
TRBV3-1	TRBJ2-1	CASSQDPQSSYNEQFF
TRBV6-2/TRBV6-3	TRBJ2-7	CASSYYSSYEQYF
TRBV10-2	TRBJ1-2	CASSEATQLNGYTF
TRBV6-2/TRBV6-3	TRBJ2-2	CASRPGTGELFF